Below are 18 T cell receptor beta chains sequenced from a single sample in a study of Ad26.COV2.S vaccination and SARS-CoV-2 variants. Libraries were prepared by immunoSEQ multiplex PCR; TCRdb keeps only in-frame clonotypes and omits some of them. The table includes 350,000 to 450,000 clones, around 92% detected once. Sequenced material: peripheral blood, taken after recovery from COVID-19. These receptors were obtained from a human donor who had recovered from COVID-19.

The chain uses TRBV28 and TRBJ1-2; TRBD1 might be the D (5 bases). CDR1 is MDHEN and CDR2 is SYDVKM in the germline V gene. This CDR3 contains 14 residues. V was shortened by 2 bases and J by 10 bases, with 17 bases between the two germline ends. The CDR3 protein is CASSLKIAGKDYTF. CDR3 in DNA: TGTGCCAGCAGTTTAAAGATAGCAGGGAAGGACTACACCTTC.

This sequence joins TRBV12-5 and TRBJ1-1; D not resolved. The V gene's germline CDR1 is LGHNT and CDR2 FRNRAP. The CDR3 loop spans 13 amino acids. Trimming took off 5 bases at V and 5 bases at J, with 12 bases between the two ends. In nucleotides, the CDR3 is TGTGCTAGTGGTCTCCTCCCGGGGACTGAAGCTTTCTTT. Protein: CASGLLPGTEAFF.

V is TRBV5-1 and J is TRBJ2-2; possible D gene TRBD1, 6 bases. The CDR3 consists of 16 residues. Trimming removed 2 bases at V and 1 base at J, with 12 bases between. Germline V gene sequence: CDR1 SGHRS, CDR2 YFSETQ. As DNA, the CDR3 is TGCGCCAGCAGCTTATTGGCACAGGGGAACACCGGGGAGCTGTTTTTT. Its translation: CASSLLAQGNTGELFF.

The V gene is TRBV27, the J gene TRBJ2-7; D remains unclear. There are 13 residues in the CDR3. The V gene's germline CDR1 is MNHEY and CDR2 SMNVEV (reference sequence). Trimming took off 5 bases at V and 2 bases at J, with 10 bases between the two ends. The CDR3 nucleotides read TGTGCCAGCAGTCACAAGGCGGCCTACGAGCAGTACTTC. Translating gives CASSHKAAYEQYF.

CDR3 sequence: CASSQDWVAGDIAKNIQYF. CDR3 coding DNA: TGCGCCAGCAGCCAAGATTGGGTAGCGGGGGACATAGCCAAAAACATTCAGTACTTC. The chain carries TRBV4-3 and TRBJ2-4, with TRBD2 matching over 9 bases. Germline values: CDR1 LGHNA, CDR2 YSLEER. The CDR3 contains 19 residues. V was clipped by 0 bases and J by 0 bases; unmatched bases: 9.

The rearrangement joins TRBV19 to TRBJ1-5, with D unclear. Trimming took off 0 bases at V and 0 bases at J, with 9 bases between the two ends. Looked up from germline, CDR1 is LNHDA and CDR2 is SQIVND (reference sequence). CDR3 size: 16 residues. DNA of the CDR3: TGTGCCAGTAGTATAGAGGCGACGGCTAGCAATCAGCCCCAGCATTTT. This sequence encodes CASSIEATASNQPQHF.

The chain employs TRBV5-1 and TRBJ1-2; TRBD1 might be the D (5 bases). The germline gives CDR1 SGHRS, CDR2 YFSETQ. Trimming pared 0 bases from V and 6 bases from J, leaving 15 bases between. The length of the CDR3 is 15 residues. The CDR3 sequence is CASSLEQGRVNGYTF. CDR3 sequence (DNA): TGCGCCAGCAGCTTGGAGCAGGGCCGGGTGAATGGCTACACCTTC.

The count of this clone is one. The chain uses TRBV18 and TRBJ2-5; D gene ambiguous. CDR1 and CDR2 from the germline V gene are KGHSH and LQKENI. V was pared by 2 bases and J by 4 bases, with 2 bases between. The CDR3 has 11 residues. The CDR3 DNA sequence: TGTGCCAGCTCACCAGCAGAGACCCAGTACTTC. Translated, it gives CASSPAETQYF.

CDR3 residues: CASSFRVGPGTPLHF. The CDR3 DNA sequence: TGTGCCAGCAGCTTCCGAGTGGGCCCTGGAACACCCCTCCACTTT. This chain joins TRBV7-2 and TRBJ1-6; unclear D gene. Germline V gene lookup returns CDR1 SGHTA and CDR2 FQGNSA. The CDR3 has 15 residues. V lost 3 bases and J 11 bases, leaving 17 bases between the germline ends.

This clone came up once. This sequence joins TRBV11-2 and TRBJ1-4; D gene uncertain. This CDR3 region has 14 residues. Germline V gene lookup returns CDR1 SGHAT and CDR2 FQNNGV. V lost 3 bases and J 0 bases, leaving 5 bases between the germline ends. The CDR3 protein is CASSFVTTNEKLFF. In DNA, the CDR3 is TGTGCCAGCAGCTTTGTGACAACTAATGAAAAACTGTTTTTT.

This clone was seen more than once but under ten times. This CDR3 reads CASSGPTDRSSYEQYF. CDR3 bases: TGCGCCAGCAGCGGGCCTACGGACAGGAGCTCCTACGAGCAGTACTTC. The chain has TRBV5-1 and TRBJ2-7, with TRBD1 identical over 7 bases. The CDR3 has 16 amino acids. Germline V gives CDR1 SGHRS, CDR2 YFSETQ. The trim removed 4 bases at V and 0 bases at J, leaving 10 bases unmatched. Full variable domain (outside the CDR3, taken from reference TRBV5-1 and TRBJ2-7): KAGVTQTPRYLIKTRGQQVTLSCSPISGHRSVSWYQQTPGQGLQFLFEYFSETQRNKGNFPGRFSGRQFSNSRSEMNVSTLELGDSALYLCASSGPTDRSSYEQYFGPGTRLTVT.

The chain links TRBV3-1 (or the pseudogene TRBV3-2) to TRBJ2-7; D is undetermined. The germline V gene has CDR1 LGHDT and CDR2 YNNKEL (reference sequence). The CDR3 length is 14 residues. V was pared by 0 bases and J by 6 bases, with 12 bases between. CDR3 amino acids: CASSQDPGPGEQYF. CDR3 nucleotides: TGTGCCAGCAGCCAAGATCCGGGCCCAGGCGAGCAGTACTTC.

This chain connects TRBV19 to TRBJ1-2; D gene uncertain. Trimming pared 7 bases from V and 3 bases from J, leaving 12 bases between. Germline V lookup: CDR1 LNHDA, CDR2 SQIVND (reference sequence). The CDR3 runs to 13 residues. The CDR3 DNA sequence: TGTGCCAGTACGGAGGGTAGATACTATGGCTACACCTTC. The encoded protein is CASTEGRYYGYTF. The full variable domain, rest sourced from reference TRBV19 and TRBJ1-2, is DGGITQSPKYLFRKEGQNVTLSCEQNLNHDAMYWYRQDPGQGLRLIYYSQIVNDFQKGDIAEGYSVSREKKESFPLTVTSAQKNPTAFYLCASTEGRYYGYTFGSGTRLTVV.

The chain combines TRBV6-5 with TRBJ1-2; TRBD1 aligns across 10 bases. Germline-derived CDR1 and CDR2 are MNHEY and SVGAGI. The junction had 6 bases not matched to a gene; V was cut back by 4 bases and J by 7 bases. The CDR3 loop spans 14 amino acids. As DNA, the CDR3 is TGTGCCAGCAGTTCGCGGGACAGGGGAGGTGGCTACACCTTC. Translated, it gives CASSSRDRGGGYTF.

The CDR3 loop is CASSRGDGNEKLFF. DNA of the CDR3: TGTGCCAGCAGTCGTGGGGACGGAAATGAAAAACTGTTTTTT. V is TRBV6-5 and J is TRBJ1-4; weak D call: TRBD1 (5 bases). Trimming removed 5 bases at V and 5 bases at J, with 12 bases between. The CDR3 length is 14 residues. The germline V gene has CDR1 MNHEY and CDR2 SVGAGI.

The chain links TRBV5-1 to TRBJ1-2; TRBD1 agrees at 8 bases. CDR1 and CDR2 (germline): SGHRS, YFSETQ. The CDR3 has 17 residues. V was pared by 1 base and J by 4 bases, with 12 bases of the junction left unmatched. Here the CDR3 DNA reads TGCGCCAGCAGCTTGAGTCCAGGGGGCGCGGGACCCTATGGCTACACCTTC. Translated: CASSLSPGGAGPYGYTF.

The chain recombines TRBV5-1 with TRBJ1-2, with 7 bases identical to TRBD1. Trimming removed 2 bases from V and 4 bases from J; junction bases left unmatched: 17. CDR1 SGHRS and CDR2 YFSETQ come from the germline V gene. The CDR3 is 18 amino acids. In nucleotides, the CDR3 is TGCGCCAGCAGCTTTCGCCCCACCCGACAGGGTGTTACCTATGGCTACACCTTC. As protein: CASSFRPTRQGVTYGYTF.

The rearrangement joins TRBV4-2 to TRBJ1-1, with 8 bases matching TRBD1. The germline V gene encodes CDR1 LGHNA and CDR2 YNFKEQ. V was pared by 5 bases and J by 1 base, with 3 bases of the junction left unmatched. The CDR3 loop spans 14 amino acids. The CDR3 DNA reads as TGTGCCAGCAGCTCCGGGACAGGGAACACTGAAGCTTTCTTT. Amino acids: CASSSGTGNTEAFF.